This T cell receptor (beta chain) was identified in a study of vaccination effects on CD4 cells after COVID-19. With regard to this clone: Its antigen is as yet unknown.

Viral peptide pools were used in the ViraFEST assay to expand antigen-specific CD4+ T cells, and sequencing came afterward. A roughly 11-day culture period preceded the isolation of CD4+ T cells. Each vaccine recipient was nucleocapsid antibody negative and had no prior SARS-CoV-2 infection. Supplemented with 8.5 to 10 IU/ml IL-2 and 8 to 10 ug/ml peptides, some 2 million PBMC per well were kept in culture. Trimming at V came to 4 bases and at J to 5 bases, leaving 1 base not matched to a gene. CDR3 length equals 14 residues. Germline V lookup: CDR1 LGHDT, CDR2 YNNKEL (reference sequence). Clones were read by immunoSEQ multiplex PCR, and TCRdb kept only the in-frame ones, dropping some. The sample includes tens of thousands of clones, around 70% of them seen just once.

This sequence originates from a human donor who received a COVID-19 vaccine. The chain combines TRBV3-1 (or the pseudogene TRBV3-2) with TRBJ2-1; 11 nucleotides match TRBD2. The sequences come from CD4+ T cells from PBMCs cultured with HCoV-229E spike peptides, collected before COVID-19 vaccination. CDR3 nucleotides: TGTGCCAGCAGCCTGGGACTAGCGGACAATGAGCAGTTCTTC. Residues: CASSLGLADNEQFF.